This is a list of T cell receptor beta chains from one sample in a study of CD8 T cells in Susac syndrome. TCRdb independently ran MiXCR on the immunoSEQ multiplex PCR reads; one entry per CDR3 protein. This table has 150,000 to 200,000 distinct CDR3 sequences, over 85% appearing once. Material: CD4+ T cells from PBMCs. The origin of the receptors is a human donor in good health. Each CDR3 is given with its conserved first and last residue. A D gene is named only where the DNA matches it firmly. A clone size is listed for some rows: how often the clone was seen (once, few, many), or a class if it is expanded.

J	D	size	V	DNA	CDR3
TRBJ2-2	.	.	TRBV2	TGTGCCAGCAGTGCGAGTTTCACCGGGGAGCTGTTTTTT	CASSASFTGELFF
TRBJ1-6	.	.	TRBV19	TGTGCCAGGACCGGACAGCGTTCCAGGGGACCCCTCCACTTT	CARTGQRSRGPLHF
TRBJ2-2	TRBD1	.	TRBV7-8	TGTGCCAGCAGCCCCCGACAGGGTGGCACCGGGGAGCTGTTTTTT	CASSPRQGGTGELFF
TRBJ1-6	.	.	TRBV20-1	TGCAGTGCTATCGAGAGCTCCTATAATTCACCCCTCCACTTT	CSAIESSYNSPLHF
TRBJ1-1	TRBD1	.	TRBV12-3/TRBV12-4	TGTGCCAGCAGAGGGACAGGGATGAATACTGAAGCTTTCTTT	CASRGTGMNTEAFF
TRBJ1-2	TRBD1	.	TRBV7-8	TGTGCCAGCAGCCAGGGGGCGGATGGCTACACCTTC	CASSQGADGYTF
TRBJ2-3	.	.	TRBV9	TGTGCCAGCAGCGTAGGAACAGGGCGCACAGATACGCAGTATTTT	CASSVGTGRTDTQYF
TRBJ1-2	.	.	TRBV7-2	TGTGCCAGCAGCTTAGTTGGTGGGTCGAACGCTAACTATGGCTACACCTTC	CASSLVGGSNANYGYTF
TRBJ2-2	.	once	TRBV2	TGTGCCAGCAGTGGGACAGCTGTGAACACCGGGGAGCTGTTTTTT	CASSGTAVNTGELFF
TRBJ2-7	.	.	TRBV10-3	TGTGCCATCAGCTCGACAGATTCCTACGAGCAGTACTTC	CAISSTDSYEQYF
TRBJ1-1	TRBD1	.	TRBV14	TGTGCCAGCAGCCCCCCCGGGACAGCGAACACTGAAGCTTTCTTT	CASSPPGTANTEAFF
TRBJ2-6	TRBD2	.	TRBV5-6	TGTGCCAGCAGCTTTTACCTAGCGGGGTCAAACTCTGGGGCCAACGTCCTGATTTTC	CASSFYLAGSNSGANVLIF
TRBJ2-2	.	.	TRBV3-1	TGTGCCAGCAGCCAAGGGAACAGGGCGGCCGGGGAGCTGTTTTTT	CASSQGNRAAGELFF
TRBJ2-7	.	once	TRBV20-1	TGCAGTGCTCCCGCCCCAGGGATGGGGACCTACGAGCAGTACTTC	CSAPAPGMGTYEQYF
TRBJ2-1	TRBD1	.	TRBV9	TGTGCCAGCAGCCAGGGGACAGGGCACAATGAGCAGTTCTTC	CASSQGTGHNEQFF
TRBJ1-4	.	.	TRBV20-1	TGCAGTGCTCCCCGGGGGGAAAAACTGTTTTTT	CSAPRGEKLFF
TRBJ2-7	.	.	TRBV29-1	TGCAGCGTGTACGGGCCCTCGGGGGAGCAGTACTTC	CSVYGPSGEQYF
TRBJ1-3	TRBD1	.	TRBV6-1	TGTGCCAGCAGTGATACGGACAGGACATTCTCTGGAAACACCATATATTTT	CASSDTDRTFSGNTIYF
TRBJ2-2	TRBD2	.	TRBV12-3/TRBV12-4	TGTGCCAGCAGGTCGGGGGGGAACACCGGGGAGCTGTTTTTT	CASRSGGNTGELFF
TRBJ2-3	.	.	TRBV5-6	TGTGCCAGCAGCCAACTACAGAGAAACACAGATACGCAGTATTTT	CASSQLQRNTDTQYF
TRBJ2-7	.	.	TRBV29-1	TGCAGCGTTGCTTCTACCACCTACGAGCAGTACTTC	CSVASTTYEQYF
TRBJ1-6	.	.	TRBV12-3/TRBV12-4	TGTGCCAGCAGTCTCCGGGACAATTCACCCCTCCACTTT	CASSLRDNSPLHF
TRBJ1-2	TRBD1	.	TRBV6-2/TRBV6-3	TGTGCCAGCAGTCCCTTCTTCGGGACAGGGGCCTATGGCTACACCTTC	CASSPFFGTGAYGYTF
TRBJ1-1	.	.	TRBV20-1	TGCAGTGCTAGAAAATCAGGACAATTGAACACTGAAGCTTTCTTT	CSARKSGQLNTEAFF
TRBJ2-1	TRBD1	.	TRBV9	TGTGCCAGCGGGAAACAGGGGGCGCGGTACAATGAGCAGTTCTTC	CASGKQGARYNEQFF
TRBJ1-5	.	.	TRBV7-8	TGTGCCAGCAGCTTAGGCGGGACACTTAATCAGCCCCAGCATTTT	CASSLGGTLNQPQHF
TRBJ2-5	.	.	TRBV19	TGTGCCAGTAGCCGGTCCTCCGGATGGGAGACCCAGTACTTC	CASSRSSGWETQYF
TRBJ2-1	.	.	TRBV29-1	TGCAGCGTTGATTCTCCAGATTCCTACAATGAGCAGTTCTTC	CSVDSPDSYNEQFF
TRBJ2-7	TRBD1	.	TRBV2	TGTGCCAGCTCTAGGACAGGGGAAAACGAGCAGTACTTC	CASSRTGENEQYF
TRBJ2-5	TRBD2	.	TRBV20-1	TGCAGTGCTAGTAAGGGAGGGGAGACCCAGTACTTC	CSASKGGETQYF
TRBJ2-4	.	.	TRBV2	TGTGCCAGCAATGGCCTTAGGGTGGGTGCCAAAAACATTCAGTACTTC	CASNGLRVGAKNIQYF
TRBJ2-1	.	few	TRBV20-1	TGCAGTGCTAGGGCTGACAATGAGCAGTTCTTC	CSARADNEQFF
TRBJ1-2	.	.	TRBV7-2	TGTGCCAGCAGCTTAGGACGGCGAGCTAACTATGGCTACACCTTC	CASSLGRRANYGYTF
TRBJ1-2	.	.	TRBV6-2/TRBV6-3	TGTGCCAGCAACCCCGGGAGAAGGGTTAACTATGGCTACACCTTC	CASNPGRRVNYGYTF
TRBJ2-3	.	.	TRBV19	TGTGCCAGTAGAATGGGTGTGGGGGCCGCCACAGATACGCAGTATTTT	CASRMGVGAATDTQYF
TRBJ2-5	.	.	TRBV29-1	TGCAGCGTTGAGGATCAACAGGGCAGCCTCGAGACCCAGTACTTC	CSVEDQQGSLETQYF
TRBJ2-2	.	.	TRBV29-1	TGCAGCGCTAAAGCAAGGGCCAACACCGGGGAGCTGTTTTTT	CSAKARANTGELFF